This T cell receptor beta chain derives from a study of Ad26.COV2.S vaccination and SARS-CoV-2 variants. Sequenced by immunoSEQ multiplex PCR; TCRdb stores in-frame clones only, minus some. The sample lists 430,000 or so clones; 90% were seen once. This sample's treatment: over 15 received Ad26.COV2.S at low or high dose, single or two shots; about 5 received placebo; per-sample allocation not given. Vaccine and placebo recipients were sampled on day 63 after the first injection. Based in Boston, the donor was an adult of 18-55 years. CDR1 and CDR2 from the germline V gene are LNHNV and YYDKDF (reference sequence). The V and J ends lost 4 bases and 4 bases respectively, with 16 bases between them. The CDR3 is 15 residues long. Points on this clone: Its target is unknown.

Whole-study findings and limits: There was reportedly substantial breadth in spike-specific CD8+ and CD4+ T cell responses after vaccination.

The receptor's source is a person aged 18 to 65 who received the Ad26.COV2.S COVID-19 vaccine or a placebo. The rearrangement uses TRBV15 and TRBJ2-5, with no clear D. The sequenced sample was peripheral blood, obtained in a trial of Ad26.COV2.S vaccine versus placebo. CDR3 in DNA: TGTGCCACCAGCACCACCCAGGACCCCAGAGAGACCCAGTACTTC. Its protein product is CATSTTQDPRETQYF.